Each of the 8 T cell receptor beta chains below was sequenced from the same sample in a study of blood T cell repertoires in COVID-19. The method was immunoSEQ multiplex PCR; TCRdb's version includes in-frame clones alone and lacks a portion of them. This table has 45,000 to 50,000 clones, roughly 91% appearing once. The sequencing input was peripheral blood. All receptors come from a man aged 45-65 years with active COVID-19.

This chain links TRBV24-1 with TRBJ2-3; the match to TRBD1 covers 7 bases. This CDR3 region has 16 residues. Per germline, CDR1 KGHDR and CDR2 SFDVKD. With 2 bases clipped from V and 1 base from J, the junction kept 5 bases outside the gene matches. The CDR3 loop is CATSDSTGSGTDTQYF. DNA for the CDR3: TGTGCCACCAGTGATTCGACAGGGTCCGGCACAGATACGCAGTATTTT.

The V gene is TRBV10-3, the J gene TRBJ1-2, with TRBD1 matching over 7 bases. The V gene's germline CDR1 is ENHRY and CDR2 SYGVKD. The trim removed 0 bases at V and 4 bases at J, leaving 8 bases unmatched. CDR3 length equals 16 residues. The CDR3 here is CAISESDRKPPYGYTF. The CDR3 DNA sequence: TGTGCCATCAGTGAGTCGGACAGGAAACCTCCCTATGGCTACACCTTC.

This clone has just one count. The chain joins TRBV11-3 to TRBJ1-1; D unclear. Trimming removed 6 bases at V and 5 bases at J, with 13 bases between. This CDR3 has 13 residues. CDR1 and CDR2 from the germline V gene are SGHNT and YENEEA. CDR3 sequence (DNA): TGTGCCAGCAGTCGTAGCATAGGAACTGAAGCTTTCTTT. Protein product: CASSRSIGTEAFF. Together with reference TRBV11-3 and TRBJ1-1, the CDR3 gives the full variable domain: EAGVVQSPRYKIIEKKQPVAFWCNPISGHNTLYWYLQNLGQGPELLIRYENEEAVDDSQLPKDRFSAERLKGVDSTLKIQPAELGDSAVYLCASSRSIGTEAFFGQGTRLTVV.

The chain links TRBV2 to TRBJ2-7; 11 nucleotides align to TRBD1. This CDR3 has 17 residues. Trimming cost V 1 base and J 0 bases; bases outside gene matches: 5. The germline CDR1 and CDR2 sequences are SNHLY and FYNNEI. The CDR3 nucleotides are TGTGCCAGCAGTGAAGGCCGGGACAGGGGGTACTCCTACGAGCAGTACTTC. Translated, it gives CASSEGRDRGYSYEQYF.

The chain joins TRBV24-1 to TRBJ1-5; weak D call: TRBD1 (5 bases). Germline CDR1 and CDR2: KGHDR and SFDVKD. With 4 bases removed from V and 1 base from J, the gap between germline ends came to 10 bases. The CDR3 runs to 15 residues. The CDR3 region is CATSDPGGSNQPQHF. CDR3 coding DNA: TGTGCCACCAGTGACCCCGGGGGGAGCAATCAGCCCCAGCATTTT.

This rearrangement joins TRBV6-1 to TRBJ1-2; TRBD1 matches at 9 bases. The CDR3 totals 14 residues. The V segment lost 2 bases and the J segment 6 bases; nucleotides outside the gene matches: 4. Germline CDR1 reads MNHNS; CDR2 reads SASEGT. The CDR3 bases are TGTGCCAGCAGTGAATACAGGGGGCTAGATGGCTACACCTTC. Amino acids: CASSEYRGLDGYTF.

This chain links TRBV12-3 or TRBV12-4 with TRBJ2-7; a possible D gene is TRBD2 (5 bases). Trimming removed 5 bases at V and 3 bases at J, with 11 bases between. The CDR3 consists of 13 residues. The CDR3: CASSPGIHYEQYF. In DNA, the CDR3 is TGTGCCAGCAGTCCCGGGATTCACTACGAGCAGTACTTC.

CDR3 bases: TGTGCCAGCAGTGACAGGGATAGGGATGGCTACACCTTC. It specifies CASSDRDRDGYTF. The chain has TRBV6-1 and TRBJ1-2; a weak D match, TRBD1 (5 bases). V was trimmed by 3 bases and J by 6 bases, leaving 11 bases between them. This CDR3 is 13 amino acids long. Germline CDR1 and CDR2: MNHNS and SASEGT.